This T cell receptor (beta chain) emerged from a study of T-cell reconstitution after alpha-beta-depleted transplantation in children. The CDR3 runs to 16 residues. Looked up from germline, CDR1 is SGHRS and CDR2 is YFSETQ. Trimming left V 3 bases short and J 0 bases short, with 13 bases between. There are many counts of this clonotype. The authors prepared the TCRbeta library with unique molecular identifiers. TCRdb reprocessed the PCR reads via MiXCR and lists one record per CDR3 protein. The sample yields around 530,000 distinct CDR3 sequences, less than 35% seen once. The chain uses TRBV5-1 and TRBJ1-3, with a possible D match to TRBD1 (6 bases). The sequence was obtained from a human donor who donated a stem cell graft to a child with aplastic anemia. The material sequenced was PBMCs from the stem cell graft donor, taken from the stem cell graft. The CDR3 nucleotides are TGCGCCAGCAGCTCCGGACAGACGGCCTCTGGAAACACCATATATTTT. The encoded protein is CASSSGQTASGNTIYF.